The 6 T cell receptor beta chains below were found in one sample sequenced in a study of T-cell reconstitution after alpha-beta-depleted transplantation in children. Unique molecular identifiers were incorporated during preparation of the TCRbeta library. MiXCR, run by TCRdb on the PCR reads, gives a single entry per CDR3 protein. The table has approximately 510,000 distinct CDR3 sequences, around 20% seen once. This specimen was PBMCs from the stem cell graft donor, taken from the stem cell graft. Receptors were obtained from a human donor who donated a stem cell graft to a child with acute lymphoblastic leukemia.

This clonotype was observed a few times. V and J are TRBV12-3 or TRBV12-4 and TRBJ2-5; perhaps TRBD2 as D (5 bases). The V end was cut by 7 bases, the J end by 5 bases, with 8 bases between. The CDR3 has 11 amino acids. The CDR3 region is CASKEVETQYF. The CDR3 DNA reads as TGTGCCAGCAAGGAGGTGGAGACCCAGTACTTC.

This clonotype was seen a handful of times. This chain joins TRBV11-2 and TRBJ2-2; D might be TRBD1 (5 bases). Per germline, CDR1 SGHAT and CDR2 FQNNGV. Trimming left V 4 bases short and J 3 bases short, with 15 bases between. The CDR3 has 16 residues. The chain's CDR3 is CASSSGWQTYTGELFF. The CDR3 DNA reads as TGTGCCAGCAGCTCAGGGTGGCAGACTTACACCGGGGAGCTGTTTTTT.

This clonotype was seen a handful of times. V gene TRBV20-1 combines with J gene TRBJ2-7; TRBD1 is a possible D gene (6 bases). Per germline, CDR1 DFQATT and CDR2 SNEGSKA (reference sequence). CDR3 length equals 14 residues. Trimming stripped 0 bases from V and 4 bases from J, with 13 bases between. This chain's CDR3 is CSARDLGHPYEQYF. Here the CDR3 DNA reads TGCAGTGCTAGAGACCTGGGACATCCTTACGAGCAGTACTTC.

This clonotype was observed a few times. The rearrangement joins TRBV5-1 to TRBJ2-1; 7 bases line up with TRBD2. The CDR3 has 13 residues. V trimming: 3 bases; J trimming: 9 bases; junction bases outside the gene matches: 6. Germline assignment: CDR1 SGHRS and CDR2 YFSETQ. Written as DNA, the CDR3 is TGCGCCAGCAGCTGGGAGGGAGTCAGTGAGCAGTTCTTC. It codes for CASSWEGVSEQFF.

The rearrangement links TRBV7-9 to TRBJ1-1; possibly TRBD1 for D (5 bases). Germline CDR1 is SEHNR and CDR2 is FQNEAQ (reference sequence). The CDR3 contains 13 residues. Trimming pared 7 bases from V and 4 bases from J, leaving 13 bases between. The CDR3 reads CASIQGGITEAFF. CDR3 nucleotides: TGTGCCAGCATTCAGGGAGGAATCACTGAAGCTTTCTTT.

The chain carries TRBV18 and TRBJ2-7, with TRBD1 identical over 8 bases. The CDR3 runs 17 residues. Per germline, CDR1 KGHSH and CDR2 LQKENI. After removal of 3 bases from V and 0 bases from J, the junction contained 10 bases not matched to a gene. The CDR3, as DNA: TGTGCCAGCTCACCGGCAGGGGGCTACCTCAACTCCTACGAGCAGTACTTC. Its protein product is CASSPAGGYLNSYEQYF.